Listed here are 4 T cell receptor beta chains from one sample, sequenced in a study of shared clonotypes between healthy human individuals (dated by TCRdb to the early 2020s). Libraries came from the immunoSEQ multiplex PCR assay. TCRdb re-hosts the immuneACCESS table, in-frame sequences only. Its copies lack some clones; in the studies checked, an unresolved V gene accounts for under half of them, and the cause for the rest is not known. This sample gives about 490,000 clones in total; 76% of them show up just once. The ten largest clones capture 10% to 15% of the sample. Source material: PBMCs. These receptors were obtained from a woman between 40 and 50 years old in good health. Some clones in this sample may be carry-over from other donors' samples.

The chain joins TRBV18 to TRBJ1-4, with D uncertain. Per the germline V gene, CDR1 is KGHSH and CDR2 is LQKENI. CDR3 length: 15 amino acids. With 3 bases removed from V and 0 bases from J, the gap between germline ends came to 8 bases. As DNA, the CDR3 is TGTGCCAGCTCACCCTCGGGTTCAACTAATGAAAAACTGTTTTTT. This translates into CASSPSGSTNEKLFF.

The rearrangement joins TRBV30 to TRBJ1-6, with D hard to call. There are 13 residues in the CDR3. Germline V gives CDR1 GTSNPN, CDR2 SVGIG (reference sequence). Trimming removed 4 bases at V and 10 bases at J, with 14 bases between. The CDR3: CAWTRMRGSPLHF. For the CDR3, the DNA is TGTGCCTGGACAAGAATGAGAGGCTCACCCCTCCACTTT.

The chain links TRBV5-1 to TRBJ2-2, with unresolved D. V was shortened by 4 bases and J by 6 bases, with 10 bases between the two germline ends. CDR3 length: 13 residues. Germline loops: CDR1 SGHRS, CDR2 YFSETQ. This chain's CDR3 is CASSLEWPGELFF. The DNA of the CDR3 is TGCGCCAGCAGCCTAGAGTGGCCCGGGGAGCTGTTTTTT.

This clone has more than one count but fewer than ten. With a much larger clone just one base away, this may be a read error. The genes are TRBV10-3 and TRBJ1-2, with D possibly TRBD1 on 5 matching bases. The CDR3 runs 11 residues. V lost 3 bases and J 7 bases, leaving 6 bases between the germline ends. Germline loops: CDR1 ENHRY, CDR2 SYGVKD. In DNA, the CDR3 is TGTGCCATCAGTGACGGGGGTGGCTACACCTTC. The encoded protein is CAISDGGGYTF.